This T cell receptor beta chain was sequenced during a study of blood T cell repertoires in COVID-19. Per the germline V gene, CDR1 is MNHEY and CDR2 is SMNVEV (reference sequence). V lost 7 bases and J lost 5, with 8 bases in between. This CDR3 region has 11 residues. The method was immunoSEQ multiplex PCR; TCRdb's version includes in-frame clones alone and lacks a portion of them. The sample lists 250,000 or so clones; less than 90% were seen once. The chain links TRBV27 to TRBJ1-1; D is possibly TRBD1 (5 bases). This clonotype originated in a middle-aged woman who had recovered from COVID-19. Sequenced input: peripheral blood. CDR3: CASTGRTEAFF. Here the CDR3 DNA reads TGTGCCAGCACAGGGAGGACTGAAGCTTTCTTT.